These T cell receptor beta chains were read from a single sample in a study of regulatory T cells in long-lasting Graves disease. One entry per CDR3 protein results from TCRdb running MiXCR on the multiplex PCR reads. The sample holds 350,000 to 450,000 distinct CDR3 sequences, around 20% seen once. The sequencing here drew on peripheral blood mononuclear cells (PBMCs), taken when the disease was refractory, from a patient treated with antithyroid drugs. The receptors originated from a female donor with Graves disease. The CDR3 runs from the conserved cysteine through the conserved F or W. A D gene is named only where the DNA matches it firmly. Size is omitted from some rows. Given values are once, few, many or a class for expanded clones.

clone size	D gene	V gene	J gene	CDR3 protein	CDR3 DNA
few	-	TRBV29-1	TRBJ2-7	CSVINRAHEQYF	TGCAGCGTTATCAACAGAGCCCACGAGCAGTACTTC
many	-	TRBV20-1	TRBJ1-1	CSARPNTEAFF	TGCAGTGCTAGACCTAACACTGAAGCTTTCTTT
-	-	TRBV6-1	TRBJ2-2	CASRTRIGTGELFF	TGTGCCAGCCGAACGCGTATAGGCACCGGGGAGCTGTTTTTT
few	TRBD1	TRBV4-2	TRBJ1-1	CASSQHRGAEAFF	TGTGCCAGCAGCCAACACAGGGGGGCTGAAGCTTTCTTT
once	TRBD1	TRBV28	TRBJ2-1	CASRTGGSYNEQFF	TGTGCCAGCAGAACAGGGGGCTCCTACAATGAGCAGTTCTTC
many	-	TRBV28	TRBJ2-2	CASRAGALGTGELFF	TGTGCCAGCAGGGCCGGGGCCCTGGGAACCGGGGAGCTGTTTTTT
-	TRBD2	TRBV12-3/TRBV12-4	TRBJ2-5	CASSPVAGWQETQYF	TGTGCCAGCAGTCCCGTAGCGGGATGGCAAGAGACCCAGTACTTC
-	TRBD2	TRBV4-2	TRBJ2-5	CASSQGGGRGQETQYF	TGTGCCAGCAGCCAAGGGGGCGGGAGGGGCCAAGAGACCCAGTACTTC
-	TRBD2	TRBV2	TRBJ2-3	CASSVSSASGTTDTQYF	TGTGCCAGCAGTGTATCGTCTGCTAGCGGGACCACAGATACGCAGTATTTT
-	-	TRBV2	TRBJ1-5	CASSMRAPEQPQHF	TGTGCCAGCAGTATGCGGGCCCCCGAGCAGCCCCAGCATTTT
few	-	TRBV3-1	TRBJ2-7	CASSQGVTYEQYF	TGTGCCAGCAGCCAGGGGGTAACCTACGAGCAGTACTTC
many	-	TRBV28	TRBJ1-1	CASSTSDSSNTEAFF	TGTGCCAGCAGTACCTCCGACAGTTCGAACACTGAAGCTTTCTTT
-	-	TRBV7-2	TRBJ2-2	CASSLAGELDTGELFF	TGTGCCAGCAGCTTAGCGGGTGAACTAGACACCGGGGAGCTGTTTTTT
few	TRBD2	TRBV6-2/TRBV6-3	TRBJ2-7	CASSYSILAGEYEQYF	TGTGCCAGCAGTTACTCTATCCTAGCGGGGGAATACGAGCAGTACTTC
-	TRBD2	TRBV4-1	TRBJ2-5	CASSQAGALQETQYF	TGTGCCAGCAGCCAAGCGGGAGCCCTCCAAGAGACCCAGTACTTC
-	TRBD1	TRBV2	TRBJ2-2	CASSRTGTVNTGELFF	TGTGCCAGCAGCCGCACCGGGACAGTGAACACCGGGGAGCTGTTTTTT
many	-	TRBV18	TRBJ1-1	CASSPQEHYTEAFF	TGTGCCAGCTCACCACAGGAACACTACACTGAAGCTTTCTTT
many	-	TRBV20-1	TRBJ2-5	CSARGEAGNQETQYF	TGCAGTGCTCGGGGCGAAGCGGGCAACCAAGAGACCCAGTACTTC
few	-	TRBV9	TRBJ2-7	CASSVERSSYEQYF	TGTGCCAGCAGCGTAGAAAGGAGCTCCTACGAGCAGTACTTC
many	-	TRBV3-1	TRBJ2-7	CASSVQQGYEQYF	TGTGCCAGCAGCGTACAACAGGGTTACGAGCAGTACTTC
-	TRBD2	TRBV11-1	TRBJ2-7	CASSPGLAGLEQYF	TGTGCCAGCAGTCCGGGACTAGCGGGATTGGAGCAGTACTTC
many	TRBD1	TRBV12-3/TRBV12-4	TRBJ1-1	CASQQGWNTEAFF	TGTGCCAGCCAACAGGGGTGGAACACTGAAGCTTTCTTT
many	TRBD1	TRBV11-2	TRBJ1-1	CASSPTGGRTEAFF	TGTGCCAGCAGTCCCACAGGGGGTAGGACTGAAGCTTTCTTT
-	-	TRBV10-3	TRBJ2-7	CATSAREAISYEQYF	TGTGCCACCTCCGCGAGGGAGGCCATCTCCTACGAGCAGTACTTC
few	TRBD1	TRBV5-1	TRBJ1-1	CASSSRQGRDTEAFF	TGCGCCAGCAGCTCCAGACAGGGGAGGGACACTGAAGCTTTCTTT
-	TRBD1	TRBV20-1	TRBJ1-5	CSASTGGFGNQPQHF	TGCAGTGCTTCGACAGGGGGGTTTGGCAATCAGCCCCAGCATTTT
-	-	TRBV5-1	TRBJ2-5	CASSVGSGGETQYF	TGCGCCAGCAGCGTCGGATCTGGGGGGGAGACCCAGTACTTC
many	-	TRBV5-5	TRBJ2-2	CASSLGRGANTGELFF	TGTGCCAGCAGCTTAGGTCGTGGTGCGAACACCGGGGAGCTGTTTTTT
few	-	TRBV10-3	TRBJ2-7	CATGDNLYEQYF	TGTGCCACGGGGGACAATCTATACGAGCAGTACTTC
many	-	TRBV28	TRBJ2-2	CASSHLPNTGELFF	TGTGCCAGCAGCCACTTGCCGAACACCGGGGAGCTGTTTTTT
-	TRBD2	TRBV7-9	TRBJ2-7	CASSLSGLAVLLSYEQYF	TGTGCCAGCAGCCTCTCGGGACTAGCGGTCCTGCTCTCCTACGAGCAGTACTTC
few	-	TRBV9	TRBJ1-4	CASSVAEQPGNEKLFF	TGTGCCAGCAGCGTAGCTGAGCAGCCTGGTAATGAAAAACTGTTTTTT
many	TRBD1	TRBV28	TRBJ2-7	CASSSARDSLIYEQYF	TGTGCCAGCAGTTCGGCCCGGGACAGCCTGATCTACGAGCAGTACTTC
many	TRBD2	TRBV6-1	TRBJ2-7	CASKTSGNPSEQYF	TGTGCCAGCAAGACTAGCGGGAATCCCTCCGAGCAGTACTTC
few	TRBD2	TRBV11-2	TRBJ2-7	CASSLSLAGAVYEQYF	TGTGCCAGCAGCCTAAGTCTAGCGGGCGCTGTCTACGAGCAGTACTTC
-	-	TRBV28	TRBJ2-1	CASSLFAGNEQFF	TGTGCCAGCAGTTTATTCGCTGGCAATGAGCAGTTCTTC
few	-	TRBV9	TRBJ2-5	CASSVVGGGKETQYF	TGTGCCAGCAGCGTAGTTGGAGGGGGAAAAGAGACCCAGTACTTC
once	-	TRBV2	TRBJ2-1	CASLRDSSYNEQFF	TGTGCCAGCCTCAGGGATTCCTCCTACAATGAGCAGTTCTTC
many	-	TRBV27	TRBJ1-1	CASKRSFDMNTEAFF	TGTGCCAGCAAACGAAGTTTTGACATGAACACTGAAGCTTTCTTT
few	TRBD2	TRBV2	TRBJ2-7	CASSLETSGTYEQYF	TGTGCCAGCAGCTTAGAGACTAGCGGGACCTACGAGCAGTACTTC